The present entry profiles one TCR beta chain with its context. Its antigen is not identified. The record originates from a study of T cell repertoires in cytomegalovirus infection. About the research overall: In public TCR beta signatures, there were indications of both CMV infection and matching HLA type. The study's findings and limits: Cumulative frequency of public TCR beta families picked out carriers of CMV plus the relevant HLA. Clonotypes of TCR beta that were HLA-C-restricted and CMV-specific dominated the ex vivo response.

The CDR3 consists of 16 residues. Trimming stripped 3 bases from V and 5 bases from J, with 20 bases between. Via MiXCR, TCRdb re-called the reads, giving one row per CDR3 protein. The repertoire holds 250,000 to 300,000 distinct CDR3 sequences, with 25% as singletons. This TCR was sampled from a human donor in good health (CMV status not recorded). Some clones in this sample may be carry-over from other donors' samples. Sample: PBMCs. The chain is built from TRBV23-1 and TRBJ2-7; possibly TRBD1 for D (6 bases). TRBV23-1 falls under the ORF class, with uncertain function. CDR3 sequence (DNA): TGCGCCAGCAGTCACCTTGAACCGCAGGGGCAGCACGAGCAGTACTTC. This encodes CASSHLEPQGQHEQYF.